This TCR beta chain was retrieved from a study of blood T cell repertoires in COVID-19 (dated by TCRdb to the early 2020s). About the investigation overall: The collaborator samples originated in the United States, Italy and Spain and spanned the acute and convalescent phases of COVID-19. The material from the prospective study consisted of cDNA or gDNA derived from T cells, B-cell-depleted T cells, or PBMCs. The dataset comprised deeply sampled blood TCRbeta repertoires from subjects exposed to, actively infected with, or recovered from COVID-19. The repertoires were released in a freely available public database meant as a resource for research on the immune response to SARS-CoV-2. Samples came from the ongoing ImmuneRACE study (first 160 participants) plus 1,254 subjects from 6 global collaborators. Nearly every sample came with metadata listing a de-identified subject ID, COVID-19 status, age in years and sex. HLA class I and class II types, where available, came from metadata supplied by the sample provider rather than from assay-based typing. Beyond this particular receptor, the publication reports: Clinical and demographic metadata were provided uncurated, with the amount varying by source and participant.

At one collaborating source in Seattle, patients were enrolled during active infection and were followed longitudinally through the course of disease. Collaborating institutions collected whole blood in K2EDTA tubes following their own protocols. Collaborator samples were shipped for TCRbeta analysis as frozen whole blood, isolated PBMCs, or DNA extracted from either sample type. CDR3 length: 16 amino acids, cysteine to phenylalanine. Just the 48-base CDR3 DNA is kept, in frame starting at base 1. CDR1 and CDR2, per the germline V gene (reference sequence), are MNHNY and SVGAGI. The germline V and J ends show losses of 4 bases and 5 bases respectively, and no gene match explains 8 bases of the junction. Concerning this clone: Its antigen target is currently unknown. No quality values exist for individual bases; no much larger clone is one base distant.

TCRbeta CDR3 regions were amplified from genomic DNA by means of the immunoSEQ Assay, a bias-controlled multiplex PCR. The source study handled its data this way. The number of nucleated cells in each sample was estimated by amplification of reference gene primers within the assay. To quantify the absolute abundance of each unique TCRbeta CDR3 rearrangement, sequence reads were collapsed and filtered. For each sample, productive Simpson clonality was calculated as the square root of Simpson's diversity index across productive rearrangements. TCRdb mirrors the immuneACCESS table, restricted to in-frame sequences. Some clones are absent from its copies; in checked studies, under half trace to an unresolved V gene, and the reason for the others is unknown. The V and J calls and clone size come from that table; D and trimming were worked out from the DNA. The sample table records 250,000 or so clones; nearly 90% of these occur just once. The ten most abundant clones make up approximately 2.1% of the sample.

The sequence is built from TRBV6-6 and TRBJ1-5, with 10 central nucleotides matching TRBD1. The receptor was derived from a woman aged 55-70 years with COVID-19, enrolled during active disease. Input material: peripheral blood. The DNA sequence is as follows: TGTGCCAGCAGTTCCCCTGACAGGGGGCTTGATCAGCCCCAGCATTTT. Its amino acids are CASSSPDRGLDQPQHF.